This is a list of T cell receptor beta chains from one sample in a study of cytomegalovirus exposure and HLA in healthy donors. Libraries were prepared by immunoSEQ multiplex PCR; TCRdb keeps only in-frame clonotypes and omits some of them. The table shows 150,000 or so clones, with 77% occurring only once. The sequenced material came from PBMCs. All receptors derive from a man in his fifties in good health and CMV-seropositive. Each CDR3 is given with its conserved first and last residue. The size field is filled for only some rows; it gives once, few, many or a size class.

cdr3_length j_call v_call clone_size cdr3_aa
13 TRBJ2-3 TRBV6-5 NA CATRLAGTDTQYF
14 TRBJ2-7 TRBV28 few CASTGWGGSYEQYF
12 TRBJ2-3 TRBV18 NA CASSPSEDTQYF
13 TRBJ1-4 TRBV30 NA CAWSLGGGEKLFF
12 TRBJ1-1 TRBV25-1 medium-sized CASSTGNTEAFF
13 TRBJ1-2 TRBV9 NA CASSVDTNYGYTF
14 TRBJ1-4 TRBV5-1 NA CASSFRGTNEKLFF
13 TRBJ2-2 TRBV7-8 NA CASSSSFTGELFF
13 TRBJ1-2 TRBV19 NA CASSIGGGLGYTF
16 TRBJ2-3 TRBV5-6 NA CASSLAAGGRTDTQYF
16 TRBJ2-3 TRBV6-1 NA CASREPIAGGSDTQYF
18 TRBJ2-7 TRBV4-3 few CASSQDKDLSRDVYEQYF
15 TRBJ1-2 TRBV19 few CASSTTRGGNYGYTF
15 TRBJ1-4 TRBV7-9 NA CASSLAETVNEKLFF
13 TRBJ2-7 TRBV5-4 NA CASSLAPNYEQYF
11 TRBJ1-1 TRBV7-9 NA CASSWDREAFF
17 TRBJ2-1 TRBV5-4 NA CASSLGVLVAGGNEQFF
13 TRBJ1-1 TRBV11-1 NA CASMITGGTEAFF
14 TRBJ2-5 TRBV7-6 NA CASSLGVAWETQYF
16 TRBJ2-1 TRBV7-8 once CASSGLAAGGHNEQFF
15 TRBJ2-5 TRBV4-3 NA CASSQDKAGRLPQYF
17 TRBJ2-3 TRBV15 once CATSRDPFAGVGDTQYF
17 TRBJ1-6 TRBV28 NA CASSYWDLGTGYSPLHF
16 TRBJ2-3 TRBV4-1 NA CASSYPGLAGTDTQYF
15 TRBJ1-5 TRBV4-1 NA CASSQDRRSNQPQHF
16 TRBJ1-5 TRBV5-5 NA CASSLRGTYSNQPQHF
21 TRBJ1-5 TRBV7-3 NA CASSVSSTPGQGFYSNQPQHF
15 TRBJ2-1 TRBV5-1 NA CASSLTGGSYNEQFF
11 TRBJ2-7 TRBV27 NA CASSSQGVQYF
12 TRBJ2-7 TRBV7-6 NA CASSPGLYEQYF
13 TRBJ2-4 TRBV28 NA CASSLTGQNIQYF
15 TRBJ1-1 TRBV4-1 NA CASSQEGMANTEAFF
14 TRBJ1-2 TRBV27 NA CASSLGATSYGYTF
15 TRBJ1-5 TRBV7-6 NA CASSQGGTSNQPQHF
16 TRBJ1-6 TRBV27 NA CASSSFTGTYNSPLHF
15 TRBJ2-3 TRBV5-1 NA CASSWGQGLPDTQYF
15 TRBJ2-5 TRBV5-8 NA CASSFGQGSTETQYF
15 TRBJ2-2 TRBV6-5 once CASSPGTGSFGELFF
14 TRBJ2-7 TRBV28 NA CASRAGRGNLEQYF
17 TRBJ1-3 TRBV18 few CASSPPNRGLSGNTIYF